This T cell receptor (beta chain) originates from a study of metastatic and nonmetastatic thyroid tumors. V lost 6 bases, J lost 5 bases, and 20 bases lay in between. The CDR3 extends over 15 amino acids. Germline V CDR1 and CDR2: SNHLY, FYNNEI. Original handling: Researchers built a distant-metastasis classifier for papillary thyroid cancer that drew on CDR3 differences across clinicopathological groups. With MiXCR, TCRdb called clones anew from the PCR reads. TCRdb's processing, not the study's, gives the V and J calls here. The sample consists of about 15,000 clones, 20% to 30% of them appearing once. Relative to its sample, this clone is medium-sized. Each patient came to thyroid surgery without any prior treatment (of any kind).

The clonotype comes from a female donor with papillary thyroid cancer or a benign thyroid nodule (not recorded which). Some clones in this sample may be carry-over from other donors' samples. The sequencing input was tumor tissue. The chain recombines TRBV2 with TRBJ2-7; D perhaps matches TRBD1 (6 bases). Here the CDR3 DNA reads TGTGCCAGCAGGGAACGGGGACAAAGCAACCACGAGCAGTACTTC. Translating it yields CASRERGQSNHEQYF.